This T cell receptor beta chain was found in a study of response to subunit inactivated influenza vaccine. Findings of the study overall: Researchers suggested that each seasonal influenza vaccination recruits few new T cells.

In this sample, this clonotype turned up a few times. Its target is unknown. The V gene's germline CDR1 is SEHNR and CDR2 FQNEAQ (reference sequence). V shed 7 bases and J shed 0 bases, with 13 bases lying between them. The CDR3 spans 16 residues. TCRdb passed the RT-PCR reads through MiXCR, listing each CDR3 protein once. The table lists hundreds of thousands of distinct CDR3 sequences, 15% to 17% of them singletons, with roughly 11% in the top ten. This sequence joins TRBV7-9 and TRBJ2-6; possible D gene TRBD1, 5 bases. The clonotype was recovered from a man aged 45-60 years who received an inactivated influenza vaccine. The sample was PBMCs from blood, taken roughly 12 days after vaccination. CDR3 sequence (DNA): TGTGCCAGCATTGGGGCGGCCAGCTCTGGGGCCAACGTCCTGACTTTC. Encoded protein: CASIGAASSGANVLTF.